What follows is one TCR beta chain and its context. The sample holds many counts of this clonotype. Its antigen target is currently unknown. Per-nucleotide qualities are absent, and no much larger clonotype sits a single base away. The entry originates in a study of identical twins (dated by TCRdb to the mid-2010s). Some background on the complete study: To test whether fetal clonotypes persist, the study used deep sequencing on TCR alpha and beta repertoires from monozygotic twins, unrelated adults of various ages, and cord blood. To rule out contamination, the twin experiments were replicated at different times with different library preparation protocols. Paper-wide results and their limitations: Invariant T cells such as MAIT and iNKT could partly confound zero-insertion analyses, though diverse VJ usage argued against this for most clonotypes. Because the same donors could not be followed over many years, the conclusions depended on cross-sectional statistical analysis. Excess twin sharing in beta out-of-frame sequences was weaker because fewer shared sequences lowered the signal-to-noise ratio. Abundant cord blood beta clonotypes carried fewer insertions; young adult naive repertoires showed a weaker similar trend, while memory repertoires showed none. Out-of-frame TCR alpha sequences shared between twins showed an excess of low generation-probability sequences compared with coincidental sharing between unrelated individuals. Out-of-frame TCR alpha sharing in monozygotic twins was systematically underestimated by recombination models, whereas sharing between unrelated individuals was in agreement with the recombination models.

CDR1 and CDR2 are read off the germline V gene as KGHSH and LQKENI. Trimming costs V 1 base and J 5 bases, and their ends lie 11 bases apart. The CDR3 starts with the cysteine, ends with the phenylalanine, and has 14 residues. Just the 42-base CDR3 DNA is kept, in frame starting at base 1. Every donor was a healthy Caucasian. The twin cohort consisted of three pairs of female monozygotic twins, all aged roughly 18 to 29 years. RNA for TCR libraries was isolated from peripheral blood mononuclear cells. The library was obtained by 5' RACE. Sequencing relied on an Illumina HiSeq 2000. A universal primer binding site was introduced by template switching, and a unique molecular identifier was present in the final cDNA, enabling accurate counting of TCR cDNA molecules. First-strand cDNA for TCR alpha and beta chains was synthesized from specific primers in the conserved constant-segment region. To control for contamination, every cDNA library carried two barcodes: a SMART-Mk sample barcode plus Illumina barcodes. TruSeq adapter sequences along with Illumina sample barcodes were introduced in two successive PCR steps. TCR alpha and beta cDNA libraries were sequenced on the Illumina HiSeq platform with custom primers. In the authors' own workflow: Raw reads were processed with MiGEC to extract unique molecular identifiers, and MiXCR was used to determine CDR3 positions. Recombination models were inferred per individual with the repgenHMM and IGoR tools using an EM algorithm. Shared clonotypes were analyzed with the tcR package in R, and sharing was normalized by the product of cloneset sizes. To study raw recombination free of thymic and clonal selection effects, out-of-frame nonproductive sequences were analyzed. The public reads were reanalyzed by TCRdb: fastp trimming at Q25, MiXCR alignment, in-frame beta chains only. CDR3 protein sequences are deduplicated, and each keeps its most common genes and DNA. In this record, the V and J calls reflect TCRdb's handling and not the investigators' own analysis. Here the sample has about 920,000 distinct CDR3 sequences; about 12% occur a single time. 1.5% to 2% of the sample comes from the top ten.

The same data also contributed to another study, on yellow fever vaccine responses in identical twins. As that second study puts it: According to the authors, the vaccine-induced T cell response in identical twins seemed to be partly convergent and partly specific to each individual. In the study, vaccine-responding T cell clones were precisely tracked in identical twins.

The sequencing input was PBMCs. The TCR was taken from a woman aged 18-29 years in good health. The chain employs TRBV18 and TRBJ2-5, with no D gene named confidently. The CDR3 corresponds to CASSPLRSTETQYF. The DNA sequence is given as TGTGCCAGCTCACCACTACGATCCACCGAGACCCAGTACTTC.